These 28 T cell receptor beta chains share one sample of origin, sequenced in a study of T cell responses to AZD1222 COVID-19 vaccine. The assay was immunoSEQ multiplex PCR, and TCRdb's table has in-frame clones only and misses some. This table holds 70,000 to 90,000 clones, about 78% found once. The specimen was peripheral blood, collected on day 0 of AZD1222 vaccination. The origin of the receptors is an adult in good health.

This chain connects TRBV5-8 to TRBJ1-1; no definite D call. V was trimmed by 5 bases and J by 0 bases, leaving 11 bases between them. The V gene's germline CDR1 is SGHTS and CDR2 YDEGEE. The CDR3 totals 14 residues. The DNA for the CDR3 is TGTGCCAGCAGGCCTTCAACGGTGAACACTGAAGCTTTCTTT. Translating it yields CASRPSTVNTEAFF.

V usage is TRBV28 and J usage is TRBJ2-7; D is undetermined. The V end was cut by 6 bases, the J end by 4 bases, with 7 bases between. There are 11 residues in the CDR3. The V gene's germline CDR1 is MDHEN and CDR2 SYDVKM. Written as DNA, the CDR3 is TGTGCCAGCAGGGCGGCGTACGAGCAGTACTTC. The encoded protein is CASRAAYEQYF.

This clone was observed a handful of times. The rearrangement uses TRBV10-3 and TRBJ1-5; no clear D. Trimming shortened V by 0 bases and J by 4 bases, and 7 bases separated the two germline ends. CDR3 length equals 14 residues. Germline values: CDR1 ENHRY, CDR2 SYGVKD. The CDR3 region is CAISESFGNQPQHF. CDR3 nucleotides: TGTGCCATCAGTGAGTCGTTCGGGAATCAGCCCCAGCATTTT.

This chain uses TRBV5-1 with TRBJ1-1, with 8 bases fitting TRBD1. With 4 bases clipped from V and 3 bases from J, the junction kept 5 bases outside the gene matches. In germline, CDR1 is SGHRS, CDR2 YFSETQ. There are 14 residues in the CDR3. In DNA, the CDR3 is TGCGCCAGCAGCGTACAGGGGGAGGACACTGAAGCTTTCTTT. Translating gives CASSVQGEDTEAFF.

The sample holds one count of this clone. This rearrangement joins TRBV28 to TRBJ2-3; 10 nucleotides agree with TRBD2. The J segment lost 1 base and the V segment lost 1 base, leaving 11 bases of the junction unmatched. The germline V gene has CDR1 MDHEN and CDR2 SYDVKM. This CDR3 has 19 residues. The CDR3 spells CASSLSGLAGEIGTDTQYF. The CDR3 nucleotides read TGTGCCAGCAGTTTATCTGGTCTAGCGGGAGAGATTGGCACAGATACGCAGTATTTT.

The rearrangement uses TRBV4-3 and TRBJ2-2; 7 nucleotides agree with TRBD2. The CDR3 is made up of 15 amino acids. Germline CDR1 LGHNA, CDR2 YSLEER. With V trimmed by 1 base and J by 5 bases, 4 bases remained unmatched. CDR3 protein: CASSQALGGTGELFF. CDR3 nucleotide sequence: TGCGCCAGCAGCCAAGCCCTGGGGGGGACCGGGGAGCTGTTTTTT.

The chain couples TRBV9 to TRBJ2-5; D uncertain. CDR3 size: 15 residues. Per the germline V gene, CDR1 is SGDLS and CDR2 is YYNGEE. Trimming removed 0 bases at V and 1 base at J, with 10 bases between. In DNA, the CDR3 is TGTGCCAGCAGCGTAGATGCTGGTTTCCAAGAGACCCAGTACTTC. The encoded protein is CASSVDAGFQETQYF.

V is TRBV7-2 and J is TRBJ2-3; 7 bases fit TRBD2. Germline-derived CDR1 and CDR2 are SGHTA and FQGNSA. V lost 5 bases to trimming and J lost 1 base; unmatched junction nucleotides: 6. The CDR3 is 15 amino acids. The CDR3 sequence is CASSGGLVGTDTQYF. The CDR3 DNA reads TGTGCCAGCAGCGGCGGACTAGTGGGCACAGATACGCAGTATTTT. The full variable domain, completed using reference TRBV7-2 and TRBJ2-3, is GAGVSQSPSNKVTEKGKDVELRCDPISGHTALYWYRQSLGQGLEFLIYFQGNSAPDKSGLPSDRFSAERTGGSVSTLTIQRTQQEDSAVYLCASSGGLVGTDTQYFGPGTRLTVL.

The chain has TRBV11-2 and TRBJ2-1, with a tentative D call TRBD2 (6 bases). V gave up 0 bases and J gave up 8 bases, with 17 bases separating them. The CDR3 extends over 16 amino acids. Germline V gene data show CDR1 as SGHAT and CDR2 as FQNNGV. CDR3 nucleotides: TGTGCCAGCAGCTTAGAACGGACTAACCCCTGGGATGAGCAGTTCTTC. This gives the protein CASSLERTNPWDEQFF.

The CDR3 loop reads CASSLEVARETQYF. CDR3 DNA sequence: TGCGCCAGCAGCTTGGAGGTGGCGCGCGAGACCCAGTACTTC. The chain carries TRBV5-1 and TRBJ2-5; D is unclear. The V and J ends lost 0 bases and 5 bases respectively, with 11 bases between them. The CDR3 consists of 14 residues. The germline V gene has CDR1 SGHRS and CDR2 YFSETQ.

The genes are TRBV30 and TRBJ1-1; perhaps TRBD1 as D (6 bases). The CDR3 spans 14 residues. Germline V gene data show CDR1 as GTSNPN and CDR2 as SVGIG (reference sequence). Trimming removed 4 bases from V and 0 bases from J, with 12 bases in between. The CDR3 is CAWNMDRVNTEAFF. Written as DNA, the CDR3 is TGTGCCTGGAATATGGACAGAGTGAACACTGAAGCTTTCTTT.

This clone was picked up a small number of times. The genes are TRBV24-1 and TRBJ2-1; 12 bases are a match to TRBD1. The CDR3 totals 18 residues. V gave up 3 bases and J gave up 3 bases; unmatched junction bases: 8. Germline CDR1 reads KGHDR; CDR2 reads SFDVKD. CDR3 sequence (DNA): TGTGCCACCAGTGATCGTCCCGGGACAGGGGGCAGCTACAATGAGCAGTTCTTC. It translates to CATSDRPGTGGSYNEQFF.

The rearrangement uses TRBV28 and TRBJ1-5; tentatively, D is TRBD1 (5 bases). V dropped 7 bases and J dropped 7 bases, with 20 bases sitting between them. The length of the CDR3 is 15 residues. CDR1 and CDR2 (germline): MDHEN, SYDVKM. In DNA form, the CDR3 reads TGTGCCAGCACCGGGTCGGTGCAGGGAACCCAGCCCCAGCATTTT. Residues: CASTGSVQGTQPQHF.

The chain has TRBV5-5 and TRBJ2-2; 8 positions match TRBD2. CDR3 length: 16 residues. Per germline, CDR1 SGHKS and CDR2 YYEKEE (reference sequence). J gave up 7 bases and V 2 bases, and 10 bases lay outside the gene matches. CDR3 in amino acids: CASSFPWGAGDGELFF. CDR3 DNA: TGTGCCAGCAGCTTCCCCTGGGGAGCGGGGGACGGGGAGCTGTTTTTT.

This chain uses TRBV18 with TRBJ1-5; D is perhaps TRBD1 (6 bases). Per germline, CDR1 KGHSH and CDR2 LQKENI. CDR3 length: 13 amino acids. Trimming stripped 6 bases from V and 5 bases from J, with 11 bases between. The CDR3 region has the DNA TGTGCCAGCTCCGGGACAATCGATCAGCCCCAGCATTTT. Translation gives CASSGTIDQPQHF.

For the CDR3, the DNA is TGTGCCACCAGTGATTCTAGCGGGAGAGGGAATGAGCAGTTCTTC. Amino acid sequence: CATSDSSGRGNEQFF. The chain recombines TRBV24-1 with TRBJ2-1, with 10 nucleotides matching TRBD2. The CDR3 has 15 amino acids. The V gene end was trimmed by 2 bases and the J gene end by 7 bases; junction bases not matched to a gene: 4. From germline, CDR1 is KGHDR and CDR2 SFDVKD.

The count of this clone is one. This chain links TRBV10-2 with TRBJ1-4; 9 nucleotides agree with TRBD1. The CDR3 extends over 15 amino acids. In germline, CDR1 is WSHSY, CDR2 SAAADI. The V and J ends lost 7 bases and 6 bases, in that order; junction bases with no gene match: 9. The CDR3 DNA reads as TGCGCCAGCAACCCGACAGGGGGACGGGATGAAAAACTGTTTTTT. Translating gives CASNPTGGRDEKLFF.

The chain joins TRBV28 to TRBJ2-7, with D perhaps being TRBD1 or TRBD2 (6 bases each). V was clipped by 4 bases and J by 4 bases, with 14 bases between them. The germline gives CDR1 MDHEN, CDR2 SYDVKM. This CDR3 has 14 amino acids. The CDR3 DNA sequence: TGTGCCAGCAGTTCCCCTGCGGGGACATACGAGCAGTACTTC. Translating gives CASSSPAGTYEQYF.

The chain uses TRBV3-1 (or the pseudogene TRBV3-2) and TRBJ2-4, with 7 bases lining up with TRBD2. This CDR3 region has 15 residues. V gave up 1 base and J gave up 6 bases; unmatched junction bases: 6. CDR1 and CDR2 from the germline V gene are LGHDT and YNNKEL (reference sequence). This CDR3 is CASSQGSLAVNIQYF. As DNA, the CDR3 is TGTGCCAGCAGCCAAGGGTCCCTAGCGGTAAACATTCAGTACTTC.

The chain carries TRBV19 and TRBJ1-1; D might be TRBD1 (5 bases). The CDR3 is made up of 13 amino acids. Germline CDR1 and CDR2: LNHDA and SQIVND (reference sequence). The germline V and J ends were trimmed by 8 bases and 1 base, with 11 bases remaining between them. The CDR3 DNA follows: TGTGCCAGTGCGGGACGGCGGAACACTGAAGCTTTCTTT. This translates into CASAGRRNTEAFF.

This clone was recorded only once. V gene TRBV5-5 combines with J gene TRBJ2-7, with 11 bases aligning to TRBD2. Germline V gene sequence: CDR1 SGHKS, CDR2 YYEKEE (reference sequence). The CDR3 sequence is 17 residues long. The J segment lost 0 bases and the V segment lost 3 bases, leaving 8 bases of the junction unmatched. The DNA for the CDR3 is TGTGCCAGCAGCTCCCCTACCGGGACTAGCGGCTCCTACGAGCAGTACTTC. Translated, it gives CASSSPTGTSGSYEQYF.

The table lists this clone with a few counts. In nucleotides, the CDR3 is TGTGCCAGCAGTTTGGAGGGACCCCAGGGGGGGGGCTACACCTTC. Amino acids: CASSLEGPQGGGYTF. This rearrangement joins TRBV27 to TRBJ1-2, with 7 nucleotides matching TRBD1. Germline lookup yields CDR1 MNHEY and CDR2 SMNVEV (reference sequence). With 3 bases clipped from V and 8 bases from J, the junction kept 12 bases outside the gene matches. This CDR3 contains 15 residues.

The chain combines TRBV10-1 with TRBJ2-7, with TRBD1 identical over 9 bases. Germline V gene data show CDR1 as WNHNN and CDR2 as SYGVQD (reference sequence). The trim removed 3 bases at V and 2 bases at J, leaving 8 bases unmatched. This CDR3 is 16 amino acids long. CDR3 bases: TGCGCCAGCAGTGATGTCGGGGGACAGGGCGCCTACGAGCAGTACTTC. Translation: CASSDVGGQGAYEQYF.

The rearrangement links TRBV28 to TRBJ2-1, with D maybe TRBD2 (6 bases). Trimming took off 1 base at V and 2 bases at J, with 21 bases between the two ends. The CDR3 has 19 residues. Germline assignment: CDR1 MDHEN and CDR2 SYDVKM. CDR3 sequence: CASSLSPPLLAAPYNEQFF. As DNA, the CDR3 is TGTGCCAGCAGTTTATCCCCTCCCCTCTTAGCGGCACCCTACAATGAGCAGTTCTTC.

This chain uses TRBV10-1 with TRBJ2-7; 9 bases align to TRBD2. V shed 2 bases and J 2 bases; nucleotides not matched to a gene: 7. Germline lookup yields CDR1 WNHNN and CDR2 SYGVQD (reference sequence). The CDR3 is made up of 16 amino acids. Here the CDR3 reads CASSEPPAGGPYEQYF. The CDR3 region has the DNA TGCGCCAGCAGTGAGCCCCCAGCGGGAGGCCCCTACGAGCAGTACTTC.

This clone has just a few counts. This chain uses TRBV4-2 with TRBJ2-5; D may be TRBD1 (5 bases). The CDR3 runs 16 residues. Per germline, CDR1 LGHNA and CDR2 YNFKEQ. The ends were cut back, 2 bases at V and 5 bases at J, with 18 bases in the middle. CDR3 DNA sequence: TGTGCCAGCAGCCAATATTTCAGGGCTAGTATGGAGACCCAGTACTTC. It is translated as CASSQYFRASMETQYF.

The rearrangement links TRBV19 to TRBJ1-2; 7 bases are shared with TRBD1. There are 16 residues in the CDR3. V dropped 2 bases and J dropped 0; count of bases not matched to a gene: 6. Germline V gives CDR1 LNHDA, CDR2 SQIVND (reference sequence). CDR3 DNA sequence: TGTGCCAGTAGTATACAGAGGGGGACAGCTAACTATGGCTACACCTTC. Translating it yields CASSIQRGTANYGYTF.

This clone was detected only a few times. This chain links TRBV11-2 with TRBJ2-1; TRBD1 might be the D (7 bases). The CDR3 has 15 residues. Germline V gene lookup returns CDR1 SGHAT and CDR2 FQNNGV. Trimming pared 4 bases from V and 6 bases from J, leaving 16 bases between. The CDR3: CASSSLGQGGNEQFF. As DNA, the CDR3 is TGTGCCAGCAGCTCCCTAGGGCAGGGGGGCAATGAGCAGTTCTTC.